These 27 T cell receptor beta chains were all obtained from the same sample, sequenced in a study of T-cell memory formation after mild COVID-19. TCRdb re-derived calls from the 5' RACE reads in MiXCR, one entry per CDR3 protein. Of approximately 100,000 distinct CDR3 sequences in the sample, 9.5% to 15% were seen once. Sample: PBMCs or a T cell subset sorted from them (not recorded which). Source of these receptors: an adult woman who had mild COVID-19 (a few samples of this study predate the infection). Cell type and time point are not known.

There are a few counts of this clonotype. The chain uses TRBV30 and TRBJ1-1; D uncertain. The V and J ends lost 3 bases and 8 bases respectively, with 7 bases between them. The CDR3 loop spans 10 amino acids. Per germline, CDR1 GTSNPN and CDR2 SVGIG (reference sequence). CDR3 nucleotide sequence: TGTGCCTGGAGAGCGGGGGAAGCTTTCTTT. Translated, it gives CAWRAGEAFF.

V is TRBV4-3 and J is TRBJ2-1; TRBD2 matches 7 bases. Germline V gives CDR1 LGHNA, CDR2 YSLEER. With V trimmed by 2 bases and J by 0 bases, 4 bases remained unmatched. CDR3 length: 16 amino acids. The CDR3 spells CASSQSLAVSYNEQFF. The CDR3 region has the DNA TGCGCCAGCAGCCAATCGCTAGCGGTCTCCTACAATGAGCAGTTCTTC.

J is TRBJ2-7 and V is TRBV5-6, with 9 bases matching TRBD1. Germline V gives CDR1 SGHDT, CDR2 YYEEEE. The CDR3 extends over 15 amino acids. The V and J ends lost 4 bases and 3 bases, in that order; junction bases with no gene match: 8. The CDR3 DNA sequence: TGTGCCAGCAGCCCGGGGACAGGGCCTATCTACGAGCAGTACTTC. Translated: CASSPGTGPIYEQYF.

This rearrangement joins TRBV27 to TRBJ2-7; a weak D match, TRBD1 (6 bases). Trimming stripped 2 bases from V and 4 bases from J, with 15 bases between. The CDR3 is made up of 15 amino acids. Germline lookup yields CDR1 MNHEY and CDR2 SMNVEV (reference sequence). CDR3 in amino acids: CASSLRLGGAYEQYF. DNA for the CDR3: TGTGCCAGCAGTTTACGGCTTGGGGGCGCTTACGAGCAGTACTTC.

J is TRBJ2-3 and V is TRBV20-1, with 13 bases fitting TRBD2. The V gene's germline CDR1 is DFQATT and CDR2 SNEGSKA (reference sequence). V lost 0 bases to trimming and J lost 2 bases; unmatched junction nucleotides: 8. The CDR3 consists of 18 residues. CDR3: CSARDLGLAGTFTDTQYF. Written as DNA, the CDR3 is TGCAGTGCTAGAGATCTGGGACTAGCGGGAACATTCACAGATACGCAGTATTTT.

The rearrangement joins TRBV6-2 or TRBV6-3 to TRBJ2-7; D is unclear. Deletions cut 3 bases from V and 3 bases from J, with 9 bases between. Per germline, CDR1 MNHEY and CDR2 SVGEGT. The CDR3 has 13 amino acids. This chain's CDR3 is CASSYADGYEQYF. The CDR3 DNA reads as TGTGCCAGCAGTTATGCGGATGGCTACGAGCAGTACTTC.

This rearrangement joins TRBV12-3 or TRBV12-4 to TRBJ2-7; tentative D call: TRBD1 (5 bases). V was pared by 6 bases and J by 7 bases, with 16 bases between. The CDR3 totals 13 residues. Here the CDR3 DNA reads TGTGCCAGCAGCCCCGGAGCGCAGGGTGAGCAGTACTTC. It is translated as CASSPGAQGEQYF.

The V call is TRBV7-9, the J call TRBJ2-1; D remains ambiguous. The germline CDR1 and CDR2 sequences are SEHNR and FQNEAQ (reference sequence). V lost 5 bases, J lost 4 bases, and 12 bases lay in between. CDR3 length: 14 residues. DNA of the CDR3: TGTGCCAGCAGCCATGGCCCCGGATACAATGAGCAGTTCTTC. This codes for CASSHGPGYNEQFF.

The rearrangement links TRBV29-1 to TRBJ2-7, with D perhaps assigned TRBD1 or TRBD2 (5 bases each). The germline CDR1 and CDR2 sequences are SQVTM and ANQGSEA. The CDR3 length is 13 residues. The V end was cut by 0 bases, the J end by 3 bases, with 9 bases between. CDR3 nucleotides: TGCAGCGTTGAAGACGAGGGGCACTACGAGCAGTACTTC. It yields the protein CSVEDEGHYEQYF.

J is TRBJ2-7 and V is TRBV28; D remains ambiguous. The CDR3 is made up of 13 amino acids. The germline V gene encodes CDR1 MDHEN and CDR2 SYDVKM. V lost 2 bases and J lost 3, with 8 bases in between. CDR3 residues: CASSLGWDYEQYF. The CDR3 DNA sequence: TGTGCCAGCAGTTTAGGTTGGGACTACGAGCAGTACTTC.

In this sample, this clonotype turned up a few times. The CDR3 spells CASSLVVGDTEAFF. CDR3 in DNA: TGTGCCAGCAGCTTAGTGGTGGGGGACACTGAAGCTTTCTTT. V usage is TRBV7-9 and J usage is TRBJ1-1; perhaps TRBD1 as D (5 bases). Germline CDR1 SEHNR, CDR2 FQNEAQ (reference sequence). The CDR3 covers 14 residues. The germline V and J ends were trimmed by 1 base and 3 bases, with 9 bases remaining between them.

This clonotype was detected only a few times. This rearrangement joins TRBV7-9 to TRBJ1-2; D ambiguous. Germline CDR1 SEHNR, CDR2 FQNEAQ (reference sequence). This CDR3 region has 12 residues. The V end was cut by 4 bases, the J end by 8 bases, with 11 bases between. This CDR3 reads CASSSSFLGYTF. The CDR3 region has the DNA TGTGCCAGCAGCTCGTCGTTTTTGGGCTACACCTTC.

The genes are TRBV27 and TRBJ2-7; TRBD1 agrees at 7 bases. This CDR3 region has 15 residues. The germline gives CDR1 MNHEY, CDR2 SMNVEV (reference sequence). Trimming cost V 3 bases and J 0 bases; bases outside gene matches: 5. The CDR3 reads CASSFVGQSSYEQYF. As DNA, the CDR3 is TGTGCCAGCAGTTTTGTGGGACAGAGCTCCTACGAGCAGTACTTC.

The chain employs TRBV12-3 or TRBV12-4 and TRBJ1-1; D is uncertain. Trimming cost V 8 bases and J 0 bases, with 7 bases left between them. The CDR3 spans 12 residues. CDR3: CASGSLNTEAFF. CDR3 DNA: TGTGCCAGCGGCAGCTTGAACACTGAAGCTTTCTTT.

V usage is TRBV7-2 and J usage is TRBJ2-7; perhaps TRBD1 as D (6 bases). Germline CDR1 is SGHTA and CDR2 is FQGNSA. The CDR3 length is 15 residues. With 5 bases removed from V and 4 bases from J, the gap between germline ends came to 18 bases. CDR3 sequence reads: CASSPSLGGAYEQYF. The CDR3 nucleotides are TGTGCCAGCAGCCCGTCTCTTGGGGGCGCATACGAGCAGTACTTC.

This clonotype turned up a few times. The rearrangement uses TRBV29-1 and TRBJ2-1; tentatively, D is TRBD2 (5 bases). Germline-derived CDR1 and CDR2 are SQVTM and ANQGSEA. The CDR3 is made up of 14 amino acids. V was shortened by 6 bases and J by 6 bases, with 18 bases between the two germline ends. The CDR3 loop reads CSVAGALASNEQFF. CDR3 nucleotides: TGCAGCGTGGCGGGTGCTCTAGCCTCCAATGAGCAGTTCTTC.

This clonotype was observed a handful of times. The genes are TRBV2 and TRBJ2-2, with D possibly matching TRBD1 (5 bases). V lost 5 bases and J 5 bases, leaving 12 bases between the germline ends. CDR1 is SNHLY and CDR2 is FYNNEI in the germline V gene. There are 14 residues in the CDR3. The CDR3 spells CASSPATETGELFF. The CDR3 DNA follows: TGTGCCAGCAGTCCCGCGACAGAAACCGGGGAGCTGTTTTTT.

The sample holds many counts of this clonotype. The chain joins TRBV7-2 to TRBJ2-3; 12 bases map to TRBD2. The trim removed 2 bases at V and 2 bases at J, leaving 17 bases unmatched. Germline CDR1 and CDR2: SGHTA and FQGNSA. The CDR3 covers 21 residues. This chain's CDR3 is CASSLYGLASGRAEFTDTQYF. The CDR3 nucleotides read TGTGCCAGCAGCTTATATGGGCTGGCTAGCGGGAGGGCCGAGTTCACAGATACGCAGTATTTT.

This clonotype was seen just once. The gene calls are TRBV27 and TRBJ1-1; D is unclear. The germline V gene encodes CDR1 MNHEY and CDR2 SMNVEV (reference sequence). The V and J ends lost 5 bases and 4 bases respectively, with 14 bases between them. This CDR3 has 14 amino acids. CDR3 residues: CASSGGYLSTEAFF. CDR3 sequence (DNA): TGTGCCAGCAGTGGAGGGTATTTGAGCACTGAAGCTTTCTTT.

Only a few counts were recorded for this clonotype. V usage is TRBV20-1 and J usage is TRBJ2-5; TRBD1 might be the D (5 bases). The CDR3 sequence is 14 residues long. V lost 0 bases to trimming and J lost 4 bases, with 12 bases between them. Germline CDR1 and CDR2: DFQATT and SNEGSKA (reference sequence). The CDR3 protein is CSARDRTPLETQYF. As DNA, the CDR3 is TGCAGTGCTAGAGATCGGACACCATTAGAGACCCAGTACTTC.

This clonotype was detected only once. The chain combines TRBV7-6 with TRBJ1-1; D gene unclear. Germline V CDR1 and CDR2: SGHVS, FNYEAQ. The V and J ends lost 0 bases and 5 bases respectively, with 13 bases between them. The length of the CDR3 is 15 residues. CDR3 nucleotides: TGTGCCAGCAGCTTAGCGTTCGGACCGGGGACTGAAGCTTTCTTT. Protein product: CASSLAFGPGTEAFF.

The chain couples TRBV6-2 or TRBV6-3 to TRBJ2-3; D not resolved. This CDR3 spans 12 amino acids. Germline CDR1 is MNHEY and CDR2 is SVGEGT. Trimming shortened V by 2 bases and J by 6 bases, and 6 bases separated the two germline ends. For the CDR3, the DNA is TGTGCCAGCAGTTACGAAGTGGATACGCAGTATTTT. It is translated as CASSYEVDTQYF.

This clonotype was seen at least ten times. The V call is TRBV11-2, the J call TRBJ2-3; D gene unclear. CDR1 and CDR2 (germline): SGHAT, FQNNGV. V was pared by 2 bases and J by 4 bases, with 4 bases between. The CDR3 spans 12 residues. The CDR3 DNA reads TGTGCCAGCAGCTTATCAGCAGATACGCAGTATTTT. Translation: CASSLSADTQYF.

CDR3 protein: CASSKGDYGYTF. The CDR3 DNA sequence: TGTGCCAGCAGCAAAGGAGATTATGGCTACACCTTC. The rearrangement joins TRBV7-2 to TRBJ1-2; D gene unclear. The CDR3 totals 12 residues. CDR1 SGHTA and CDR2 FQGNSA come from the germline V gene. V lost 5 bases, J lost 5 bases, and 9 bases lay in between.

This clonotype was observed a few times. V gene TRBV29-1 combines with J gene TRBJ2-1; TRBD2 might be the D (6 bases). Trimming took 3 bases from V and 0 from J, leaving 9 bases between them. The germline gives CDR1 SQVTM, CDR2 ANQGSEA. The CDR3 covers 14 residues. CDR3: CSVDSGDSYNEQFF. The CDR3 nucleotides read TGCAGCGTTGATTCGGGGGACTCCTACAATGAGCAGTTCTTC.

V and J are TRBV6-1 and TRBJ1-2; D is unclear. This CDR3 comprises 17 residues. V was pared by 2 bases and J by 2 bases, with 18 bases between. Germline V lookup: CDR1 MNHNS, CDR2 SASEGT. CDR3 sequence reads: CASSELRAPENNYGYTF. CDR3 nucleotides: TGTGCCAGCAGTGAACTTAGGGCCCCGGAGAACAACTATGGCTACACCTTC.

The chain carries TRBV12-3 or TRBV12-4 and TRBJ1-1, with a tentative D call TRBD1 (6 bases). This CDR3 has 14 amino acids. Trimming took off 5 bases at V and 5 bases at J, with 15 bases between the two ends. For the CDR3, the DNA is TGTGCCAGCAGTGGGACGGGGGGCTGGACTGAAGCTTTCTTT. This sequence encodes CASSGTGGWTEAFF.